One sample yielded the 17 T cell receptor beta chains listed below, sequenced in a study of metastatic and nonmetastatic thyroid tumors. Nobody among the patients had been given any treatment before thyroid surgery. TCRdb called clones again from the PCR reads with MiXCR. The table lists just under 20,000 clones, roughly 23% of them singletons. Input material: adjacent normal tissue. All receptors come from a female donor with papillary thyroid cancer or a benign thyroid nodule (not recorded which). Some clones in this sample may be carry-over from other donors' samples.

By sample fraction, this clone is medium-sized. The chain couples TRBV6-1 to TRBJ2-7, with D unclear. CDR1 is MNHNS and CDR2 is SASEGT in the germline V gene. Trimming stripped 2 bases from V and 3 bases from J, with 11 bases between. This CDR3 is built from 14 residues. DNA of the CDR3: TGTGCCAGCAGTGAATCCGTCCCCGGCTACGAGCAGTACTTC. This sequence encodes CASSESVPGYEQYF.

This clone was detected once. This could be a read error, since a much larger clone is one nucleotide away. V usage is TRBV20-1 and J usage is TRBJ1-3; D uncertain. The CDR3 contains 12 residues. CDR1 and CDR2 (germline): DFQATT, SNEGSKA (reference sequence). The CDR3 DNA reads TGCAGTGCTAGATTCTCCGGAAACGCCATATATTTT. Translating gives CSARFSGNAIYF.

This clone turned up a few times. The genes are TRBV12-3 or TRBV12-4 and TRBJ2-1; 12 bases are shared with TRBD2. This CDR3 has 15 residues. V shed 6 bases and J 4 bases; nucleotides not matched to a gene: 4. In DNA form, the CDR3 reads TGTGCCAGCAGCGACGGGACTAGCGGGTACAATGAGCAGTTCTTC. This gives the protein CASSDGTSGYNEQFF.

Only a few counts were recorded for this clone. This chain connects TRBV12-3 or TRBV12-4 to TRBJ2-1; 12 bases match TRBD2. After removal of 5 bases from V and 4 bases from J, the junction contained 6 bases not matched to a gene. CDR3 length: 16 residues. This CDR3 reads CASSRGLAGHYNEQFF. CDR3 DNA sequence: TGTGCCAGCAGTCGCGGACTAGCGGGACATTACAATGAGCAGTTCTTC.

The chain couples TRBV11-2 to TRBJ2-7; tentative D call: TRBD2 (7 bases). V was pared by 2 bases and J by 7 bases, with 18 bases between. Germline CDR1 reads SGHAT; CDR2 reads FQNNGV. This CDR3 is built from 15 residues. The CDR3 coding sequence is TGTGCCAGCAGCTTAAGGGGGGGGCCGACGGGTGAGCAGTACTTC. Translated: CASSLRGGPTGEQYF.

This clone has a handful of counts. The rearrangement links TRBV5-1 to TRBJ1-2; TRBD1 agrees at 10 bases. This CDR3 is built from 16 residues. Germline V gene sequence: CDR1 SGHRS, CDR2 YFSETQ. V shed 4 bases, J shed 0 bases, and the junction held 6 bases outside the gene matches. The CDR3 coding sequence is TGCGCCAGCAGCCCCTATGGACAGGGGGCTAACTATGGCTACACCTTC. Protein product: CASSPYGQGANYGYTF. Combining the CDR3 with reference TRBV5-1 and TRBJ1-2 gives the whole variable domain KAGVTQTPRYLIKTRGQQVTLSCSPISGHRSVSWYQQTPGQGLQFLFEYFSETQRNKGNFPGRFSGRQFSNSRSEMNVSTLELGDSALYLCASSPYGQGANYGYTFGSGTRLTVV.

There are many counts of this clone. The chain is built from TRBV7-9 and TRBJ2-7; D tentatively fits TRBD1 or TRBD2 (5 bases each). The germline V and J ends were trimmed by 6 bases and 4 bases, with 19 bases remaining between them. The CDR3 runs to 15 residues. Germline V CDR1 and CDR2: SEHNR, FQNEAQ (reference sequence). The CDR3 here is CASRGETPFSYEQYF. The CDR3 coding sequence is TGTGCCAGCAGGGGGGAAACCCCCTTCTCTTACGAGCAGTACTTC.

The chain uses TRBV6-5 and TRBJ2-1; D perhaps matches TRBD2 (6 bases). V dropped 4 bases and J dropped 3 bases, with 10 bases sitting between them. From germline, CDR1 is MNHEY and CDR2 SVGAGI. The CDR3 runs 14 residues. The CDR3 coding sequence is TGTGCCAGCAGTTCGGGAGTGATCTACAATGAGCAGTTCTTC. This sequence encodes CASSSGVIYNEQFF.

This clone was seen only once. One end of the junction varies from germline; a read error may be responsible. V usage is TRBV30 and J usage is TRBJ1-6; D unclear. This CDR3 is built from 11 residues. In germline, CDR1 is GTSNPN, CDR2 SVGIG (reference sequence). CDR3: CAWSVLGRRIF. DNA of the CDR3: TGTGCCTGGAGTGTTTTAGGACGGCGGATCTTT.

This clone is medium-sized in the sample. The CDR3 reads CASSYSLFGLAGALNEQFF. CDR3 coding DNA: TGTGCCAGCAGTTACTCCCTTTTCGGACTAGCGGGAGCGCTTAATGAGCAGTTCTTC. The V gene is TRBV6-2 or TRBV6-3, the J gene TRBJ2-1; TRBD2 matches at 13 bases. V was pared by 0 bases and J by 7 bases, with 12 bases of the junction left unmatched. This CDR3 is 19 amino acids long. Germline CDR1 is MNHEY and CDR2 is SVGEGT.

This rearrangement joins TRBV3-1 to TRBJ2-7, with 8 bases aligning to TRBD1. Germline V CDR1 and CDR2: LGHDT, YNNKEL (reference sequence). The CDR3 loop spans 13 amino acids. J was trimmed by 6 bases and V by 11 bases; bases with no gene match: 12. DNA of the CDR3: TGTGCCTGGAGCTTCGGACAGGGAGCCGAGCAGTACTTC. Translating it yields CAWSFGQGAEQYF.

This clone is judged medium-sized. In DNA form, the CDR3 reads TGTGCCAGTAGTATCCGTCTTGGCTACACCTTC. Its translation is CASSIRLGYTF. The V gene is TRBV19, the J gene TRBJ1-2, with unresolved D. This CDR3 contains 11 residues. The germline V gene encodes CDR1 LNHDA and CDR2 SQIVND (reference sequence). With 3 bases removed from V and 7 bases from J, the gap between germline ends came to 6 bases.

The chain employs TRBV7-6 and TRBJ1-3; D remains ambiguous. V was clipped by 5 bases and J by 0 bases, with 8 bases between them. The CDR3 loop spans 14 amino acids. Per germline, CDR1 SGHVS and CDR2 FNYEAQ. The CDR3 sequence is CASSTTVSGNTIYF. CDR3 in DNA: TGTGCCAGCAGCACCACAGTCTCTGGAAACACCATATATTTT.

This chain joins TRBV27 and TRBJ1-1; 8 nucleotides align to TRBD1. With V trimmed by 6 bases and J by 7 bases, 10 bases remained unmatched. The germline V gene has CDR1 MNHEY and CDR2 SMNVEV (reference sequence). The CDR3 covers 14 residues. The CDR3, as DNA: TGTGCCAGCAGCCGCTTGGACAGGGAGGGTGAAGCTTTCTTT. This sequence encodes CASSRLDREGEAFF.

This CDR3 is CASSSRTSGNYEQYF. The DNA for the CDR3 is TGTGCCAGCAGCTCCCGGACTAGCGGAAACTACGAGCAGTACTTC. The chain couples TRBV11-1 to TRBJ2-7, with 10 bases aligning to TRBD2. CDR1 and CDR2 (germline): SGHAT, FQDESV (reference sequence). V trimming: 4 bases; J trimming: 3 bases; junction bases outside the gene matches: 6. CDR3 size: 15 residues.

The chain joins TRBV28 to TRBJ2-7, with a tentative D call TRBD1 (5 bases). The CDR3 extends over 13 amino acids. V was pared by 6 bases and J by 5 bases, with 14 bases between. Germline lookup yields CDR1 MDHEN and CDR2 SYDVKM. The CDR3 nucleotides are TGTGCCAGCAGGGTTCCAGGGATCCACGAGCAGTACTTC. The encoded protein is CASRVPGIHEQYF.

Regarding this clone: The junction differs from germline at one of its ends, possibly a read error. V is TRBV6-1 and J is TRBJ2-1; D perhaps matches TRBD2 (5 bases). The V gene's germline CDR1 is MNHNS and CDR2 SASEGT. CDR3 length: 13 amino acids. CDR3 DNA: TGTGCCAGCAGTACCCTGCCCCAGGACTCTCCTTCCTTC. It codes for CASSTLPQDSPSF.